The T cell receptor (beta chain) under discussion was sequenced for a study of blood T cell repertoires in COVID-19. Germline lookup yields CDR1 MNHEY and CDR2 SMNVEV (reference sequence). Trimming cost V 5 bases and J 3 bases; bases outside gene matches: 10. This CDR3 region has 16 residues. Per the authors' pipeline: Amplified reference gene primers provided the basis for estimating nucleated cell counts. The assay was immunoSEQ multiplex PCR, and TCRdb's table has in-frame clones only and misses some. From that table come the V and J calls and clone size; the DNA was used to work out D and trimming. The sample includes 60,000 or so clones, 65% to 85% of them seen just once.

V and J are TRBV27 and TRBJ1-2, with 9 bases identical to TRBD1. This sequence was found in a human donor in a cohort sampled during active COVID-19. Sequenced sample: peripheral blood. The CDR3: CASSHFSGQGYYGYTF. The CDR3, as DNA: TGTGCCAGCAGTCACTTTTCAGGACAGGGGTACTATGGCTACACCTTC.